The text below deals with one T cell receptor (beta chain). Its antigen remains unidentified. No base qualities exist here, and no much larger clone lies one base off it. This record comes from a study of brain T cells in children with intractable seizures (dated by TCRdb to 2020 to 2023). Study-wide context: Resected brain tissue from 50 or so pediatric epilepsy surgery cases was initially screened for immune gene transcripts with a NanoString immunology panel. Among the roughly 12 selected surgery cases, pre-surgery blood was additionally sequenced for eight, leaving four cases with brain tissue only. Study-wide conclusions, independent of this receptor: Viral specificity was inferred only from CDR3 sequence similarity, and patients' HCMV serostatus was unknown. Because sequencing depth was different between pre-surgery and post-surgery blood, clones absent from the pre-surgery sample may reflect undersampling.

The immunoSEQ assay was applied to genomic DNA to generate the TCR beta chain sequences. Under the source paper's analysis protocol: CDR3 sequences not starting with the conserved framework cysteine at position 104 were manually removed. Clonality was calculated as one minus the normalized Shannon's Diversity Index, with values ranging from 0 (maximal diversity) to 1 (oligoclonal). Chi-squared comparison-of-proportions tests were used to check whether the frequency of the same CDR3 differed between samples, for example brain versus blood. Public clonotypes were found through immuneACCESS searches, while the VDJdb browser was used to judge similarity to known antiviral clonotypes. TCRdb provides this immuneACCESS table in a form limited to in-frame rearrangements. Some clones are lacking; in checked studies, under half of them reflect an unresolved V gene, and why the rest are absent is not known. D and trimming were read from the DNA, whereas the V and J calls and clone size are those reported in that table. The sample data list about 41,000 clones, and approximately 92% of these were observed just once. Jointly, the top ten make up 6.3% of the sample.

Interpreted using the paper, the time point label stands for: resected brain tissue, or blood drawn just prior to surgery. The surgery cases showing the highest brain T cell transcript signatures were chosen for TCR beta chain sequencing of brain tissue and, when available, of blood. Prior to surgery, the patients had been treated with at least one anti-epileptic drug. TCR-sequenced patients were children with drug-resistant epilepsy due to tuberous sclerosis complex, focal cortical dysplasia, Rasmussen encephalitis or hemimegalencephaly. The Monarch genomic DNA purification kit was used to extract bulk genomic DNA from unsorted brain tissue and whole blood. CDR3 length: 13 amino acids, cysteine to phenylalanine. Here the CDR3 DNA is all that survives: 39 bases in frame from base 1. Deletion took 2 bases off V and 13 bases off J, with a span of 12 bases between the germline ends. The germline V gene (reference sequence) specifies MNHEY as CDR1 and SMNVEV as CDR2.

This TCR was sampled from a girl aged 2-9 years with tuberous sclerosis and intractable seizures. The chain was built from TRBV27 and TRBJ1-6; a tentative D match to TRBD1 spans 5 bases. The sequenced sample was peripheral blood, obtained at surgery. CDR3 loop: CASSLGQGPPLHF. DNA sequence: TGTGCCAGCAGTTTAGGGCAGGGACCGCCCCTCCACTTT.